Shown below are 9 T cell receptor beta chains from a single sample sequenced in a study of blood T cell repertoires in COVID-19. Data came from immunoSEQ multiplex PCR; TCRdb stores just in-frame clones and leaves some out. This table holds tens of thousands of clones, 65% to 85% found once. The sequencing input was peripheral blood. The receptor source for this set is a man aged 60 to 69 with active or convalescent COVID-19.

The chain links TRBV5-4 to TRBJ2-7, with D tentatively TRBD1 (5 bases). The germline V gene encodes CDR1 SGHNT and CDR2 YYREEE (reference sequence). The V and J ends lost 10 bases and 0 bases respectively, with 14 bases between them. CDR3 length: 13 residues. CDR3 residues: CASSPQASYEQYF. In DNA, the CDR3 is TGTGCCTCTTCCCCACAGGCCTCCTACGAGCAGTACTTC.

In its sample, this clone was seen once. The gene calls are TRBV24-1 and TRBJ1-1, with TRBD1 as a possible D gene (5 bases). This CDR3 is built from 12 residues. The V and J ends lost 7 bases and 5 bases respectively, with 10 bases between them. CDR1 is KGHDR, CDR2 SFDVKD, per germline. As DNA, the CDR3 is TGTGCCACCAGGGGGACTGGGACTGAAGCTTTCTTT. Its translation: CATRGTGTEAFF.

The genes are TRBV3-1 (or the pseudogene TRBV3-2) and TRBJ1-4; D is uncertain. The V end lost 7 bases, the J end lost 8 bases, and 20 bases lay between the germline ends. Germline V gene sequence: CDR1 LGHDT, CDR2 YNNKEL (reference sequence). The length of the CDR3 is 15 residues. CDR3 loop: CASKQPGREGEKLFF. The CDR3 bases are TGTGCCAGCAAGCAACCGGGTCGAGAGGGAGAAAAACTGTTTTTT.

The gene calls are TRBV6-6 and TRBJ1-6; possibly TRBD1 for D (6 bases). V was shortened by 6 bases and J by 6 bases, with 15 bases between the two germline ends. This CDR3 comprises 15 residues. Germline-derived CDR1 and CDR2 are MNHNY and SVGAGI (reference sequence). The CDR3 bases are TGTGCCAGCAGCTCACCGGGACAATTTAATTCACCCCTCCACTTT. Translated, it gives CASSSPGQFNSPLHF.

The sample holds one count of this clone. The chain is built from TRBV5-1 and TRBJ2-3; no clear D. V was clipped by 4 bases and J by 2 bases, with 14 bases between them. The CDR3 length is 15 residues. Germline CDR1 and CDR2: SGHRS and YFSETQ. This chain's CDR3 is CASSRTSVLTDTQYF. The CDR3 DNA is TGCGCCAGCAGCCGAACCTCGGTCCTCACAGATACGCAGTATTTT.

The rearrangement uses TRBV19 and TRBJ2-2, with 11 positions matching TRBD2. Germline-derived CDR1 and CDR2 are LNHDA and SQIVND (reference sequence). CDR3 length equals 17 residues. The ends lost 3 bases at V and 5 bases at J; junction bases unmatched: 8. For the CDR3, the DNA is TGTGCCAGTAGTATCGTTAGCGGGGGGGCCAAAACCGGGGAGCTGTTTTTT. It encodes CASSIVSGGAKTGELFF.

V is TRBV19 and J is TRBJ2-5; TRBD2 matches 12 bases. Per the germline V gene, CDR1 is LNHDA and CDR2 is SQIVND (reference sequence). V shed 2 bases and J 2 bases; nucleotides not matched to a gene: 0. The CDR3 covers 15 residues. CDR3 amino acids: CASSILAGGQETQYF. CDR3 nucleotide sequence: TGTGCCAGTAGTATACTAGCGGGGGGGCAAGAGACCCAGTACTTC.

The chain uses TRBV19 and TRBJ1-4; D is uncertain. The CDR3 covers 15 residues. With 6 bases removed from V and 0 bases from J, the gap between germline ends came to 11 bases. Germline loops: CDR1 LNHDA, CDR2 SQIVND (reference sequence). CDR3 region: CASSSTIATNEKLFF. The CDR3 region has the DNA TGTGCCAGTAGCTCGACTATTGCAACTAATGAAAAACTGTTTTTT.

V usage is TRBV4-2 and J usage is TRBJ1-5, with TRBD1 identical over 12 bases. CDR1 LGHNA and CDR2 YNFKEQ come from the germline V gene. V was clipped by 0 bases and J by 7 bases; unmatched bases: 7. The CDR3 is made up of 17 amino acids. The CDR3 protein is CASSQDTRDRGRQPQHF. Written as DNA, the CDR3 is TGTGCCAGCAGCCAAGATACTAGGGACAGGGGGCGACAGCCCCAGCATTTT.